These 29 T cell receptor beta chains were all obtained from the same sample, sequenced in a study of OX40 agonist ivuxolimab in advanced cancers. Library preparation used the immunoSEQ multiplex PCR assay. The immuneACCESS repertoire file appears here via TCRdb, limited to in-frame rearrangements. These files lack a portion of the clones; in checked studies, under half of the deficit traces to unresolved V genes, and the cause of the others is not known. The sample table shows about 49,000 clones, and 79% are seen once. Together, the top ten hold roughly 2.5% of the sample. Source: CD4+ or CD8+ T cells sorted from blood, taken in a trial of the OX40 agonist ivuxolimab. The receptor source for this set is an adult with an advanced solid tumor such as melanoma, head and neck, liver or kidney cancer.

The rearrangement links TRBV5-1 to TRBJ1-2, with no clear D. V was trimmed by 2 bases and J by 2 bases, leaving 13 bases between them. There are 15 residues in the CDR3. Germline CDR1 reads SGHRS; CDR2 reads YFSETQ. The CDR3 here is CASSFTPPRNYGYTF. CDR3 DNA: TGCGCCAGCAGCTTTACTCCACCGCGGAACTATGGCTACACCTTC.

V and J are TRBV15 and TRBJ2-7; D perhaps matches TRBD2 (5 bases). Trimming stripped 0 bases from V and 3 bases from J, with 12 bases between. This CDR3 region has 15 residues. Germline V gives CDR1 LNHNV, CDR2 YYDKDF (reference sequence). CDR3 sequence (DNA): TGTGCCACCAGCAGAGATGCTTATGGAGGCTACGAGCAGTACTTC. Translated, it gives CATSRDAYGGYEQYF.

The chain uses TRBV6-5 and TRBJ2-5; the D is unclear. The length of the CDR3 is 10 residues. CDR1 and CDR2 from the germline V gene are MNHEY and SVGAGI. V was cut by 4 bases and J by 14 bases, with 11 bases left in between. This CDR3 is CASSLDTPYF. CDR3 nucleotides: TGTGCCAGCAGTTTGGATACCCCCTACTTC.

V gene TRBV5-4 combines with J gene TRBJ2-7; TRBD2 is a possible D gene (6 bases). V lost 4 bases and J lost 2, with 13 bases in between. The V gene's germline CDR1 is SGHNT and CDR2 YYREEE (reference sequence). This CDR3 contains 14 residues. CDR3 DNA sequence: TGTGCCAGCAGCCTGGGGAGGTACCCCTACGAGCAGTACTTC. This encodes CASSLGRYPYEQYF. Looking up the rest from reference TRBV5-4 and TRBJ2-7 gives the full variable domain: ETGVTQSPTHLIKTRGQQVTLRCSSQSGHNTVSWYQQALGQGPQFIFQYYREEENGRGNFPPRFSGLQFPNYSSELNVNALELDDSALYLCASSLGRYPYEQYFGPGTRLTVT.

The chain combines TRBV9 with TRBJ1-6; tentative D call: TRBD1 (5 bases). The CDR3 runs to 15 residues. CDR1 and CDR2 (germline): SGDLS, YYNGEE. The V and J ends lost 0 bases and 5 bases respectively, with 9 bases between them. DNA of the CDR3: TGTGCCAGCAGCGTAGGGCAAGGGGATAATTCACCCCTCCACTTT. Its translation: CASSVGQGDNSPLHF.

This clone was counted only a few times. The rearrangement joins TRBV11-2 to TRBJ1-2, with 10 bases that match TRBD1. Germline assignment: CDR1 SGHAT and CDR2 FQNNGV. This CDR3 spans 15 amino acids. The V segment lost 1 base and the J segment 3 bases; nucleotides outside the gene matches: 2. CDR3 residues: CASSLGTGGHYGYTF. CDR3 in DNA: TGTGCCAGCAGCTTAGGGACAGGGGGACACTATGGCTACACCTTC.

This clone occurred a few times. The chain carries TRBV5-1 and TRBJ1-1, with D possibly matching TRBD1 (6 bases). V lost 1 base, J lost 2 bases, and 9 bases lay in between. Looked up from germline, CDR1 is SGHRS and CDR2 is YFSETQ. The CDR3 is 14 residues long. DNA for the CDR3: TGCGCCAGCAGCTTGCGACAGGCCAACACTGAAGCTTTCTTT. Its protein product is CASSLRQANTEAFF.

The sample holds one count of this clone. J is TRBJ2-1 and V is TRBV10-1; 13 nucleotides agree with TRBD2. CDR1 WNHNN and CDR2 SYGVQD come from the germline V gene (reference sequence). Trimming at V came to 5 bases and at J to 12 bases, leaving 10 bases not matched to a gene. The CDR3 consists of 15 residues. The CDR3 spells CASSTGTSGIGWQFF. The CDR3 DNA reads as TGCGCCAGCAGTACCGGGACTAGCGGGATAGGATGGCAGTTCTTC.

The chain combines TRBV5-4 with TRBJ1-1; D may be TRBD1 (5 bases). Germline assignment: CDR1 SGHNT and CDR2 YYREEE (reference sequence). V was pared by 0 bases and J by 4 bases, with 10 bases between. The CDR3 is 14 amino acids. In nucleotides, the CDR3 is TGTGCCAGCAGCTTGGGTAGGGGATTCACTGAAGCTTTCTTT. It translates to CASSLGRGFTEAFF.

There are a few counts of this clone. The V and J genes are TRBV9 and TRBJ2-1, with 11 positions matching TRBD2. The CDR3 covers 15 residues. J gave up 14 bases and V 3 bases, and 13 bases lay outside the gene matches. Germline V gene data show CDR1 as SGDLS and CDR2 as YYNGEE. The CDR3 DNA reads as TGTGCCAGCAGCGCGGACCCTCTAGCGGGGGGTTCCAAGTTCTTC. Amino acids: CASSADPLAGGSKFF.

In DNA form, the CDR3 reads TGTGCCAGCTCACCACCTTTCGGGGAAAGCTACGAGCAGTACTTC. Its protein is CASSPPFGESYEQYF. J is TRBJ2-7 and V is TRBV18; perhaps TRBD2 as D (5 bases). Trimming pared 0 bases from V and 3 bases from J, leaving 12 bases between. Per germline, CDR1 KGHSH and CDR2 LQKENI. CDR3 length: 15 residues.

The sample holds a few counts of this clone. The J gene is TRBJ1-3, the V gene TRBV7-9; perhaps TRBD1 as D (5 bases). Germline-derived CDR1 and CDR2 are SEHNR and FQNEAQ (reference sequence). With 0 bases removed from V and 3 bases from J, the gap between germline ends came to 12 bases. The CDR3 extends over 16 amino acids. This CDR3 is CASSLALGTDGNTIYF. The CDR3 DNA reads TGTGCCAGCAGCTTAGCTCTCGGGACCGATGGAAACACCATATATTTT.

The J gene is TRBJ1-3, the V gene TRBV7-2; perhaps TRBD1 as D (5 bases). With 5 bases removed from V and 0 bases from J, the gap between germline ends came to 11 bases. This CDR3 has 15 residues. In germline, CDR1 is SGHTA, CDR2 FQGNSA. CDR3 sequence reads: CASSLTVGSGNTIYF. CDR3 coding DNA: TGTGCCAGCAGCCTGACAGTCGGCTCTGGAAACACCATATATTTT.

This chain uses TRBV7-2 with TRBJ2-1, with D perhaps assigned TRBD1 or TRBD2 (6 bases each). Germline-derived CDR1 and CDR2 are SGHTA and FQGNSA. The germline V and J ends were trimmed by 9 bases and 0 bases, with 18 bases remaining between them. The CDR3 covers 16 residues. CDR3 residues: CASTGAATSSYNEQFF. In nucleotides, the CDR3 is TGTGCCAGTACGGGGGCAGCGACGAGCTCCTACAATGAGCAGTTCTTC.

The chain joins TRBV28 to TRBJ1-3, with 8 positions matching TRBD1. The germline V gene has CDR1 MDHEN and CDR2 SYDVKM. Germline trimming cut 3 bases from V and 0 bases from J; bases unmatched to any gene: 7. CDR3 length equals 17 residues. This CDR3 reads CASSLTGAGSSGNTIYF. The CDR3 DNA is TGTGCCAGCAGTTTGACAGGGGCAGGGAGCTCTGGAAACACCATATATTTT.

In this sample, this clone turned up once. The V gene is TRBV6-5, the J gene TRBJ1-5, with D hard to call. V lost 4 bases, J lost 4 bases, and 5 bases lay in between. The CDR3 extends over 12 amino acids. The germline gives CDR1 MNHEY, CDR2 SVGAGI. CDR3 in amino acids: CASSSWNQPQHF. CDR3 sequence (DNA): TGTGCCAGCAGTTCTTGGAATCAGCCCCAGCATTTT.

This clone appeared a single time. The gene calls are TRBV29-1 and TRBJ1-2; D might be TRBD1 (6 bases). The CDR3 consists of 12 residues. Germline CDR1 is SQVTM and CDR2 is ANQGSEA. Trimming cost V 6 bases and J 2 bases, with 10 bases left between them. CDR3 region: CSVGGGNYGYTF. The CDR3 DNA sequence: TGCAGCGTCGGAGGGGGGAACTATGGCTACACCTTC.

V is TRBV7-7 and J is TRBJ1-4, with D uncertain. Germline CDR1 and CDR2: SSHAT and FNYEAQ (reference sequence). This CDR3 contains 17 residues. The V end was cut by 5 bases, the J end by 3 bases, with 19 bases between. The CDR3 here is CASSPHENPIPNEKLFF. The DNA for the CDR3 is TGTGCCAGCAGCCCTCATGAAAACCCGATCCCTAATGAAAAACTGTTTTTT.

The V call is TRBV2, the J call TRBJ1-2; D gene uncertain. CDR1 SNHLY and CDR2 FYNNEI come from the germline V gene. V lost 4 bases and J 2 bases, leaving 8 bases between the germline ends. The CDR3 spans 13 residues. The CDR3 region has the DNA TGTGCCAGCAGTGCTCTGACAAACTATGGCTACACCTTC. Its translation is CASSALTNYGYTF.

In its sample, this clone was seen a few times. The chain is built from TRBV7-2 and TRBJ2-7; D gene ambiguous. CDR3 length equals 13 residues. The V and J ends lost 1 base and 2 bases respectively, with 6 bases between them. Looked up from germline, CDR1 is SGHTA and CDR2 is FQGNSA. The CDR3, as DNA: TGTGCCAGCAGCTTAGGGGGTCCCTACGAGCAGTACTTC. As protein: CASSLGGPYEQYF.

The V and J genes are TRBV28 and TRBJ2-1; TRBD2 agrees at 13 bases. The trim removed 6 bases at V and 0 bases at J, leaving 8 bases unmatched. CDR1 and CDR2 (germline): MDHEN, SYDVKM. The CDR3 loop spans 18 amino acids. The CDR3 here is CASRGLAGVSRSYNEQFF. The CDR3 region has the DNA TGTGCCAGCAGAGGACTAGCGGGAGTCTCACGCTCCTACAATGAGCAGTTCTTC.

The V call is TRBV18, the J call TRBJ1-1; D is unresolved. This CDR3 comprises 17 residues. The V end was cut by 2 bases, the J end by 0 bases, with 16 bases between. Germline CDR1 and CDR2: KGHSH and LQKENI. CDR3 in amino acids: CASSPGEGSTMNTEAFF. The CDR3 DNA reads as TGTGCCAGCTCACCAGGGGAGGGTAGTACCATGAACACTGAAGCTTTCTTT.

The CDR3 coding sequence is TGTGCCAGCAGCACTGGCGGGGTCGGCTACACCTTC. It codes for CASSTGGVGYTF. The chain is built from TRBV5-5 and TRBJ1-2, with D unclear. Trimming shortened V by 4 bases and J by 8 bases, and 12 bases separated the two germline ends. Germline values: CDR1 SGHKS, CDR2 YYEKEE (reference sequence). The CDR3 consists of 12 residues.

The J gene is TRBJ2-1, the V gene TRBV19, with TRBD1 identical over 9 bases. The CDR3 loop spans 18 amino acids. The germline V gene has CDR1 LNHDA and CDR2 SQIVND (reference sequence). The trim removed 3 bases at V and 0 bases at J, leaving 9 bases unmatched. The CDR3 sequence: CASSIGTGGLSSYNEQFF. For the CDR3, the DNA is TGTGCCAGTAGTATCGGTACAGGGGGCCTGAGCTCCTACAATGAGCAGTTCTTC. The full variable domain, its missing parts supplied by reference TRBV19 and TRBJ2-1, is DGGITQSPKYLFRKEGQNVTLSCEQNLNHDAMYWYRQDPGQGLRLIYYSQIVNDFQKGDIAEGYSVSREKKESFPLTVTSAQKNPTAFYLCASSIGTGGLSSYNEQFFGPGTRLTVL.

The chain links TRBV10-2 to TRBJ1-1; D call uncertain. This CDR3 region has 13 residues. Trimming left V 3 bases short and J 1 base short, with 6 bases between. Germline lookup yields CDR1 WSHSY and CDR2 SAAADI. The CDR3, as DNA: TGCGCCAGCAGTGACAGCCCGAACACTGAAGCTTTCTTT. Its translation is CASSDSPNTEAFF.

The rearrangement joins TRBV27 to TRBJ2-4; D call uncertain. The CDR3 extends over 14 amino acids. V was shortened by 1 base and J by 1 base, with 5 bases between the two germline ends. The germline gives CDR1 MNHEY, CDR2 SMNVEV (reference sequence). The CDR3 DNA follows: TGTGCCAGCAGTTTATTACAGGCCAAAAACATTCAGTACTTC. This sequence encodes CASSLLQAKNIQYF.

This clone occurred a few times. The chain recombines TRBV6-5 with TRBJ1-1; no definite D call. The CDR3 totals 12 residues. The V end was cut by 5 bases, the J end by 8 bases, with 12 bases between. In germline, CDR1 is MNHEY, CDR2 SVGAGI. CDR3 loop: CASSPSTREAFF. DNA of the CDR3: TGTGCCAGCAGTCCCTCGACAAGGGAAGCTTTCTTT.

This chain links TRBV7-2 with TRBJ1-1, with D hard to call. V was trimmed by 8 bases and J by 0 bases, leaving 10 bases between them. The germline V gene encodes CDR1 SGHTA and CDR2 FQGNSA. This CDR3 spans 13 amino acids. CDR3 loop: CASFGSMNTEAFF. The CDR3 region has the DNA TGTGCCAGCTTTGGATCTATGAACACTGAAGCTTTCTTT.

The CDR3 DNA reads as TGTGCCAGCAGCCCCGGCAGGGGCAGGGAGAACACTGAAGCTTTCTTT. This gives the protein CASSPGRGRENTEAFF. The V and J genes are TRBV5-4 and TRBJ1-1; possibly TRBD1 for D (6 bases). In germline, CDR1 is SGHNT, CDR2 YYREEE (reference sequence). The length of the CDR3 is 16 residues. V lost 4 bases and J 1 base, leaving 17 bases between the germline ends.